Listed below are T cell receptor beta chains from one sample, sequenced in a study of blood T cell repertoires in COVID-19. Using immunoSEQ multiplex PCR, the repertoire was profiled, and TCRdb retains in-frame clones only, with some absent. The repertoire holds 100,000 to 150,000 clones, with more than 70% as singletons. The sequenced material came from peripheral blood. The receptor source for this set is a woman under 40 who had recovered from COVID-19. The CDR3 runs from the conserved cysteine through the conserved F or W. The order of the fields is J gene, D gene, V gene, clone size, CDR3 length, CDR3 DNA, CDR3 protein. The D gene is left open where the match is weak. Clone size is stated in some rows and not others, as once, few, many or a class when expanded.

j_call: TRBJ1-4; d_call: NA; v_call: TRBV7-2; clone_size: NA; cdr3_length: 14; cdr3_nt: TGTGCCAGCAGCTTAGGGCGCGGGGGCGAAAAACTGTTTTTT; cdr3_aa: CASSLGRGGEKLFF
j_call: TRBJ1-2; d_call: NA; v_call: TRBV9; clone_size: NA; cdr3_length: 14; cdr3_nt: TGTGCCAGCAGCGTAGCTACCGGAGACTGGAGCTACACCTTC; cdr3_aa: CASSVATGDWSYTF
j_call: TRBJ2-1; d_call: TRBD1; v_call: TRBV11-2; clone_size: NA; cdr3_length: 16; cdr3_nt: TGTGCCAGCAGCTTAGCGGCAGGGGGCTGGATCAATGAGCAGTTCTTC; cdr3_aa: CASSLAAGGWINEQFF
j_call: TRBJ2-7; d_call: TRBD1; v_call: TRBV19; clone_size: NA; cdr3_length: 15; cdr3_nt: TGTGCCAGTAGTATACCTGGACAGGGTTCCTACGAGCAGTACTTC; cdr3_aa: CASSIPGQGSYEQYF
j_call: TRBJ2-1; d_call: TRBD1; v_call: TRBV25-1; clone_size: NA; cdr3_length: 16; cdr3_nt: TGTGCCAGCAGTGAGTCCTCCGGGACAGGGGTCAATGAGCAGTTCTTC; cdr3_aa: CASSESSGTGVNEQFF
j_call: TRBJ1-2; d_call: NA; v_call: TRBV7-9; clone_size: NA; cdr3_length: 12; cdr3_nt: TGTGCCAGCAGCTTAGGAGCCGCATTGGACACCTTC; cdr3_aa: CASSLGAALDTF
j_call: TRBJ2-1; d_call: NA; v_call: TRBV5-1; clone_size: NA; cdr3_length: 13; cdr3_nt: TGCGCCAGCAGCTTGCCGGAGAACAATGAGCAGTTCTTC; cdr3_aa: CASSLPENNEQFF
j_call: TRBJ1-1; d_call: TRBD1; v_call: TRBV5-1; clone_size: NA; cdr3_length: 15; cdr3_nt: TGCGCCAGCAGTTGGTCGACAGGGGGGGACACTGAAGCTTTCTTT; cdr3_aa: CASSWSTGGDTEAFF
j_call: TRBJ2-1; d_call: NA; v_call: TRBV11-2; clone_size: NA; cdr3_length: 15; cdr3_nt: TGTGCCAGCAGCTTAGGGACTTACTCCTACAATGAGCAGTTCTTC; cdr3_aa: CASSLGTYSYNEQFF
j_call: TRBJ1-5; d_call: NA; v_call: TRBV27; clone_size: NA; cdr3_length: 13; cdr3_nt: TGTGCCAGCAGAACGGGTGCCAATCAGCCCCAGCATTTT; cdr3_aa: CASRTGANQPQHF
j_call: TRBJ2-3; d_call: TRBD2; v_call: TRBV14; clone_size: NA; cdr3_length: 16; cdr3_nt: TGTGCCAGCAGCCACGCCGGACTAGCTGCCACAGATACGCAGTATTTT; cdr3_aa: CASSHAGLAATDTQYF
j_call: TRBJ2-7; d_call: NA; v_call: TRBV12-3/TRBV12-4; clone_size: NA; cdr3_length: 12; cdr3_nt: TGTGCCAGCAGTCCTATCCCCTACGAGCAGTACTTC; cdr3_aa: CASSPIPYEQYF
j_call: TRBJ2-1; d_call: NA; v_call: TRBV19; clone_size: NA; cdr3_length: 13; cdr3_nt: TGTACCAGCCGGGCGGCTAGCAAGAATGAGCAGTTCTTC; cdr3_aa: CTSRAASKNEQFF
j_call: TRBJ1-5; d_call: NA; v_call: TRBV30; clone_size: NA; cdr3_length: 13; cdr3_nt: TGTGCCTGGAGTCCAACAGGGCCCCAGCCCCAGCATTTT; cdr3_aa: CAWSPTGPQPQHF
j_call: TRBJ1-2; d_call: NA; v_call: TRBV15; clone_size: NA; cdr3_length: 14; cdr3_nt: TGTGCCACCAGCAGAGGGACAGATAACTATGGCTACACCTTC; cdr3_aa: CATSRGTDNYGYTF
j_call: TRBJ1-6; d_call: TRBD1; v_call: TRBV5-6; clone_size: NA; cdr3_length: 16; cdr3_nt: TGTGCCAGCAGACGTAGTTCCGGGACAGGGCTTTTGCCCCTCCACTTT; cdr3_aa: CASRRSSGTGLLPLHF
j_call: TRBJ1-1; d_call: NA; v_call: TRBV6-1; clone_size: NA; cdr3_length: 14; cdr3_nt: TGTGCCAGCAGTGAAGCACACACGAACACTGAAGCTTTCTTT; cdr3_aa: CASSEAHTNTEAFF
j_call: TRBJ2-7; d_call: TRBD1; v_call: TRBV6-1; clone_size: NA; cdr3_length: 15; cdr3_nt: TGTGCCAGCAGTGAGTGGACAGGCAGCTCCTACGAGCAGTACTTC; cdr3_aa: CASSEWTGSSYEQYF
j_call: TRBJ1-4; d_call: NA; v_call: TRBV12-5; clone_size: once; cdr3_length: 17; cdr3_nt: TGTGCTAGTGGTTTGTCCACTTCGGGACTCGTTAATGAAAAACTGTTTTTT; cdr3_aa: CASGLSTSGLVNEKLFF
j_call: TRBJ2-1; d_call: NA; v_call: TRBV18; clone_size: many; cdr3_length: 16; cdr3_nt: TGTGCCAGCTCAGCGACGACTAGTCTAGCGTCCAATGAGCAGTTCTTC; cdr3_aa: CASSATTSLASNEQFF
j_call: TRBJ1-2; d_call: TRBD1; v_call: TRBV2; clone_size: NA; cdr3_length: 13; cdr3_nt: TGTGCCAGCAGTGGACAGGGTGATAATGGCTACACCTTC; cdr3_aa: CASSGQGDNGYTF
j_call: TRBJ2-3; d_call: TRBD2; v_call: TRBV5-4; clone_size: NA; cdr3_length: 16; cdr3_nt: TGTGCCAGCAGCTCCGGACTAGCGGGAGGAGGAGATACGCAGTATTTT; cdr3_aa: CASSSGLAGGGDTQYF
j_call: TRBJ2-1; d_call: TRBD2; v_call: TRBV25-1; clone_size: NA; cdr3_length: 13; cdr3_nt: TGTGCCACTTCACTAGCGGAGTACAATGAGCAGTTCTTC; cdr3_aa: CATSLAEYNEQFF
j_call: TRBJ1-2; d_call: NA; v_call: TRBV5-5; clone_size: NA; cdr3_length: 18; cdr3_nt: TGTGCCAGCAGCTTGCTTGGAGGCCGAGGGAGCAGTGCGTATGGCTACACCTTC; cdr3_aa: CASSLLGGRGSSAYGYTF